These 12 T cell receptor beta chains originate from one sample sequenced in a study of T cell changes during pregnancy in multiple sclerosis (dated by TCRdb to the late 2010s). The library was built by means of the immunoSEQ multiplex PCR assay. TCRdb took this table from immuneACCESS and kept in-frame rearrangements with V and J called. Such tables lack part of the clones; where checked against another copy, unresolved V genes explain under half of the gap, and the rest is unexplained. The sample table lists about 41,000 clones, roughly 88% of them with a count of one. Clones ranked in the top ten supply roughly 10% of the sample. This specimen was CD8+ T cells from peripheral blood mononuclear cells, taken in the first trimester of pregnancy. The receptor set was obtained from a female donor with multiple sclerosis, enrolled in a pregnancy study.

The chain combines TRBV27 with TRBJ2-4, with 8 bases fitting TRBD2. The CDR3 contains 16 residues. Trimming cost V 2 bases and J 1 base; bases outside gene matches: 4. Germline values: CDR1 MNHEY, CDR2 SMNVEV (reference sequence). DNA for the CDR3: TGTGCCAGCAGTTTAGATCCTAGCGGGGCCAAAAACATTCAGTACTTC. It yields the protein CASSLDPSGAKNIQYF.

V gene TRBV30 combines with J gene TRBJ2-7; possibly TRBD2 for D (6 bases). This CDR3 comprises 12 residues. Looked up from germline, CDR1 is GTSNPN and CDR2 is SVGIG (reference sequence). The ends were cut back, 0 bases at V and 6 bases at J, with 9 bases in the middle. The CDR3 sequence: CAWSVLAVEQYF. The CDR3 region has the DNA TGTGCCTGGAGTGTATTAGCGGTCGAGCAGTACTTC.

CDR3 loop: CAISESTSGSRNEQFF. The CDR3 DNA follows: TGTGCCATCAGTGAGTCCACTAGCGGGAGCCGCAATGAGCAGTTCTTC. The chain carries TRBV10-3 and TRBJ2-1; 11 nucleotides agree with TRBD2. V lost 0 bases, J lost 6 bases, and 4 bases stayed unmatched. Looked up from germline, CDR1 is ENHRY and CDR2 is SYGVKD. The CDR3 covers 16 residues.

The genes are TRBV5-5 and TRBJ2-5; D might be TRBD1 (5 bases). Germline assignment: CDR1 SGHKS and CDR2 YYEKEE (reference sequence). The CDR3 sequence is 17 residues long. Trimming pared 4 bases from V and 2 bases from J, leaving 21 bases between. The CDR3 nucleotides are TGTGCCAGCAGCCCCGTCTACAGGTCGATCCTACAAGAGACCCAGTACTTC. Residues: CASSPVYRSILQETQYF. Drawing the rest from reference TRBV5-5 and TRBJ2-5, the complete variable domain is DAGVTQSPTHLIKTRGQQVTLRCSPISGHKSVSWYQQVLGQGPQFIFQYYEKEERGRGNFPDRFSARQFPNYSSELNVNALLLGDSALYLCASSPVYRSILQETQYFGPGTRLLVL.

The chain carries TRBV7-9 and TRBJ2-1; D is possibly TRBD2 (5 bases). CDR3 length equals 16 residues. The V gene lost 7 bases and the J gene lost 10 bases, with 26 bases spanning the gap. Germline V gene sequence: CDR1 SEHNR, CDR2 FQNEAQ (reference sequence). DNA of the CDR3: TGTGCCAGCAACCACGCGGGTGCGCCTGCCCTTGTGGAGCAGTTCTTC. Translated: CASNHAGAPALVEQFF.

The chain couples TRBV4-1 to TRBJ2-5; 10 bases are a match to TRBD2. The CDR3 totals 16 residues. Germline V gives CDR1 MGHRA, CDR2 YSYEKL. J lost 7 bases, V lost 3 bases, and 11 bases had no gene match. Here the CDR3 DNA reads TGCGCCAGCAGCCAGCAGATGGGGACTAGCGTTTGGACCCAGTACTTC. It translates to CASSQQMGTSVWTQYF.

The V and J genes are TRBV5-6 and TRBJ2-7; the D is unclear. Germline V gene lookup returns CDR1 SGHDT and CDR2 YYEEEE. The CDR3 contains 12 residues. Trimming took off 4 bases at V and 3 bases at J, with 8 bases between the two ends. Written as DNA, the CDR3 is TGTGCCAGCAGCGAGAACAGCTACGAGCAGTACTTC. Protein product: CASSENSYEQYF.

The chain recombines TRBV5-5 with TRBJ2-7, with D tentatively TRBD1 (6 bases). CDR1 is SGHKS and CDR2 is YYEKEE in the germline V gene (reference sequence). The length of the CDR3 is 13 residues. Between the trimmed V and J ends, which lost 2 bases and 3 bases, there was a span of 9 bases. The CDR3 spells CASSFGQSYEQYF. The CDR3 DNA follows: TGTGCCAGCAGCTTTGGACAGAGCTACGAGCAGTACTTC.

The DNA of the CDR3 is TGTGCCAGCAGCATCACCACAGCGGGCACTGAAGCTTTCTTT. Its translation is CASSITTAGTEAFF. The chain uses TRBV7-9 and TRBJ1-1; no definite D call. This CDR3 comprises 14 residues. Looked up from germline, CDR1 is SEHNR and CDR2 is FQNEAQ (reference sequence). V lost 5 bases, J lost 4 bases, and 14 bases lay in between.

The V and J genes are TRBV6-6 and TRBJ2-3; 8 nucleotides line up with TRBD1. CDR1 is MNHNY, CDR2 SVGAGI, per germline (reference sequence). V dropped 2 bases and J dropped 4; count of bases not matched to a gene: 5. The CDR3 contains 15 residues. The CDR3 nucleotides read TGTGCCAGCAGTTACGGCAGGGGGCGTGCAGATACGCAGTATTTT. Its translation: CASSYGRGRADTQYF.

The chain joins TRBV6-5 to TRBJ2-5; perhaps TRBD1 as D (5 bases). With 7 bases removed from V and 1 base from J, the gap between germline ends came to 10 bases. CDR3 length: 13 amino acids. Germline V lookup: CDR1 MNHEY, CDR2 SVGAGI. The CDR3 bases are TGTGCCAGCAAGGCAGGGATCCAAGAGACCCAGTACTTC. This encodes CASKAGIQETQYF.

The CDR3 bases are TGTGCCAGCAGCTTGTTCGACACCGGGGAGCTGTTTTTT. Its translation is CASSLFDTGELFF. The chain carries TRBV7-9 and TRBJ2-2; D remains unclear. The CDR3 sequence is 13 residues long. V was shortened by 3 bases and J by 3 bases, with 5 bases between the two germline ends. Germline V gives CDR1 SEHNR, CDR2 FQNEAQ (reference sequence).